One and the same sample provided the 29 T cell receptor beta chains below, sequenced in a study of response to subunit inactivated influenza vaccine. In TCRdb, the RT-PCR reads were re-called with MiXCR into one record per CDR3 protein. The sample shows fewer than 800,000 distinct CDR3 sequences, approximately 15% of them seen only once. This specimen was PBMCs from blood, taken 11 to 12 days after vaccination. The receptors here all came from a man aged 45-65 years who received an inactivated influenza vaccine.

This clonotype appeared a few times. This chain joins TRBV5-1 and TRBJ2-1; D may be TRBD1 (6 bases). Germline V gene lookup returns CDR1 SGHRS and CDR2 YFSETQ. This CDR3 comprises 14 residues. V was pared by 0 bases and J by 5 bases, with 9 bases between. In DNA, the CDR3 is TGCGCCAGCAGCTTGGTGACAGGTAACAATGAGCAGTTCTTC. This gives the protein CASSLVTGNNEQFF. The whole variable domain, remainder taken from reference TRBV5-1 and TRBJ2-1, is KAGVTQTPRYLIKTRGQQVTLSCSPISGHRSVSWYQQTPGQGLQFLFEYFSETQRNKGNFPGRFSGRQFSNSRSEMNVSTLELGDSALYLCASSLVTGNNEQFFGPGTRLTVL.

The V call is TRBV7-3, the J call TRBJ2-1; D is tentatively TRBD1 or TRBD2 (5 bases each). V was pared by 5 bases and J by 5 bases, with 22 bases between. The CDR3 is 17 amino acids. In germline, CDR1 is SGHTA, CDR2 FQGTGA. DNA of the CDR3: TGTGCCAGCAGCCGACTTCCGGGACCTAGCTCTAACAATGAGCAGTTCTTC. Translation: CASSRLPGPSSNNEQFF.

About this clonotype itself: This may arise from a read error, as a much more abundant clone is one base away. This rearrangement joins TRBV20-1 to TRBJ2-7; 13 bases agree with TRBD2. CDR1 DFQATT and CDR2 SNEGSKA come from the germline V gene (reference sequence). Trimming removed 1 base from V and 4 bases from J; junction bases left unmatched: 1. The CDR3 is 14 amino acids. The chain's CDR3 is CSARGTSGGYEQYF. The CDR3 region has the DNA TGCAGTGCTAGAGGGACTAGCGGGGGTTACGAGCAGTACTTC.

In its sample, this clonotype was seen a few times. This chain links TRBV20-1 with TRBJ1-2; perhaps TRBD1 as D (5 bases). Per germline, CDR1 DFQATT and CDR2 SNEGSKA (reference sequence). The CDR3 runs to 15 residues. Trimming shortened V by 4 bases and J by 7 bases, and 22 bases separated the two germline ends. The CDR3 sequence: CSANVGTLRKGGYTF. The CDR3, as DNA: TGCAGTGCTAACGTAGGGACCCTGAGGAAGGGTGGCTACACCTTC.

The chain employs TRBV7-6 and TRBJ2-1; weak D call: TRBD2 (7 bases). The CDR3 covers 14 residues. Germline V CDR1 and CDR2: SGHVS, FNYEAQ. Trimming cost V 6 bases and J 5 bases, with 14 bases left between them. DNA for the CDR3: TGTGCCAGCAGTCGATGGGGGGGGCACAATGAGCAGTTCTTC. Translation gives CASSRWGGHNEQFF.

The genes are TRBV30 and TRBJ1-5; D not certain. The germline V gene encodes CDR1 GTSNPN and CDR2 SVGIG (reference sequence). V lost 0 bases to trimming and J lost 6 bases, with 9 bases between them. The CDR3 totals 13 residues. The CDR3 region is CAWSVRAGQPQHF. The CDR3 bases are TGTGCCTGGAGTGTACGGGCAGGTCAGCCCCAGCATTTT.

The table lists this clonotype with a few counts. CDR3 sequence reads: CASSLPPNTEAFF. CDR3 bases: TGCGCCAGCAGCTTACCGCCAAACACTGAAGCTTTCTTT. The chain combines TRBV5-1 with TRBJ1-1, with D unclear. The V gene's germline CDR1 is SGHRS and CDR2 YFSETQ. V was clipped by 2 bases and J by 2 bases, with 7 bases between them. CDR3 length equals 13 residues.

This clonotype was seen a few times. The J gene is TRBJ2-5, the V gene TRBV6-5; 14 bases fit TRBD2. CDR1 MNHEY and CDR2 SVGAGI come from the germline V gene. The CDR3 is 16 amino acids. J was trimmed by 4 bases and V by 0 bases; bases with no gene match: 1. CDR3 loop: CASSYSGTSGRETQYF. CDR3 coding DNA: TGTGCCAGCAGTTACTCAGGGACTAGCGGGAGAGAGACCCAGTACTTC.

The chain joins TRBV7-8 to TRBJ2-5; TRBD2 aligns across 7 bases. In germline, CDR1 is SGHVS, CDR2 FQNEAQ. J was trimmed by 1 base and V by 5 bases; bases with no gene match: 13. The CDR3 contains 17 residues. CDR3 protein: CASSPWGSGDLQETQYF. CDR3 sequence (DNA): TGTGCCAGCAGCCCCTGGGGGAGCGGGGACCTCCAAGAGACCCAGTACTTC.

The V call is TRBV6-2 or TRBV6-3, the J call TRBJ1-5; TRBD1 matches 7 bases. This CDR3 is 15 amino acids long. Germline V gene sequence: CDR1 MNHEY, CDR2 SVGEGT. V gave up 6 bases and J gave up 6 bases; unmatched junction bases: 11. CDR3 region: CASSQGGNVGQPQHF. The DNA of the CDR3 is TGTGCCAGCAGCCAAGGGGGCAACGTCGGTCAGCCCCAGCATTTT.

The table lists this clonotype with a few counts. The J gene is TRBJ1-1, the V gene TRBV20-1; 7 positions agree with TRBD1. The CDR3 totals 14 residues. Germline trimming cut 5 bases from V and 2 bases from J; bases unmatched to any gene: 8. Germline CDR1 is DFQATT and CDR2 is SNEGSKA (reference sequence). The CDR3 protein is CSAGIDRVNTEAFF. In DNA form, the CDR3 reads TGCAGTGCTGGTATCGACAGGGTTAACACTGAAGCTTTCTTT.

This clonotype was counted a few times. The J gene is TRBJ2-7, the V gene TRBV3-1; the D is unclear. Trimming shortened V by 2 bases and J by 6 bases, and 8 bases separated the two germline ends. Germline CDR1 reads LGHDT; CDR2 reads YNNKEL (reference sequence). This CDR3 comprises 12 residues. The CDR3 here is CASSQLSVEQYF. DNA for the CDR3: TGTGCCAGCAGCCAACTGTCCGTCGAGCAGTACTTC.

This clonotype was counted a few times. The J gene is TRBJ2-7, the V gene TRBV29-1, with TRBD2 matching 7 bases. The CDR3 consists of 13 residues. The ends lost 6 bases at V and 2 bases at J; junction bases unmatched: 7. Germline assignment: CDR1 SQVTM and CDR2 ANQGSEA. The CDR3 nucleotides are TGCAGCGTCCGGGACTACCACACCTACGAGCAGTACTTC. It translates to CSVRDYHTYEQYF.

The chain joins TRBV20-1 to TRBJ2-2, with no clear D. The germline V and J ends were trimmed by 0 bases and 2 bases, with 10 bases remaining between them. CDR1 and CDR2 from the germline V gene are DFQATT and SNEGSKA (reference sequence). CDR3 length equals 15 residues. The CDR3 DNA follows: TGCAGTGCTAGAGATTCCAGACTTAACACCGGGGAGCTGTTTTTT. As protein: CSARDSRLNTGELFF.

V and J are TRBV5-1 and TRBJ1-1, with D unresolved. The CDR3 spans 16 residues. V shed 2 bases and J shed 0 bases, with 14 bases lying between them. Germline V lookup: CDR1 SGHRS, CDR2 YFSETQ. CDR3 in amino acids: CASSFGPATLNTEAFF. The CDR3 nucleotides read TGCGCCAGCAGCTTCGGCCCGGCCACTTTGAACACTGAAGCTTTCTTT.

In regard to this clonotype: The junction and the germline gene differ at one end; a read error may be behind it. The rearrangement links TRBV7-2 to TRBJ2-5; D gene unclear. Germline values: CDR1 SGHTA, CDR2 FQGNSA. The CDR3 sequence is 12 residues long. This CDR3 reads CASRLVTETQYF. The CDR3 DNA sequence: TGTGCCAGCAGATTAGTGACCGAGACCCAGTACTTC.

V usage is TRBV4-2 and J usage is TRBJ1-2; 7 bases agree with TRBD1. The CDR3 extends over 17 amino acids. Germline-derived CDR1 and CDR2 are LGHNA and YNFKEQ. The J segment lost 2 bases and the V segment lost 1 base, leaving 10 bases of the junction unmatched. CDR3 amino acids: CASSQVWRDRPNYGYTF. CDR3 DNA sequence: TGTGCCAGCAGCCAAGTTTGGCGGGACAGACCAAACTATGGCTACACCTTC.

CDR3 loop: CASSQDLPGLAGLSYEQYF. The CDR3 DNA is TGTGCCAGCAGCCAAGATCTACCGGGACTAGCGGGACTCTCCTACGAGCAGTACTTC. The chain couples TRBV3-1 to TRBJ2-7; TRBD2 matches 13 bases. V was clipped by 0 bases and J by 0 bases; unmatched bases: 8. CDR3 length: 19 amino acids. Per the germline V gene, CDR1 is LGHDT and CDR2 is YNNKEL (reference sequence).

The gene calls are TRBV7-2 and TRBJ1-4; D call uncertain. V lost 6 bases, J lost 8 bases, and 19 bases lay in between. Germline V gives CDR1 SGHTA, CDR2 FQGNSA. This CDR3 spans 15 amino acids. The CDR3: CASRQAGRQGEKLFF. CDR3 nucleotide sequence: TGTGCCAGCAGACAAGCCGGAAGACAAGGCGAAAAACTGTTTTTT.

The chain uses TRBV20-1 and TRBJ2-1; 8 bases line up with TRBD2. CDR1 and CDR2 from the germline V gene are DFQATT and SNEGSKA (reference sequence). The length of the CDR3 is 14 residues. Trimming took 0 bases from V and 3 from J; bases not matched to a gene: 1. CDR3 nucleotides: TGCAGTGCTAGAGAGACTAGCGTCTACAATGAGCAGTTCTTC. As protein: CSARETSVYNEQFF.

The V gene is TRBV7-2, the J gene TRBJ2-1, with D possibly being TRBD1 (5 bases). Trimming cost V 0 bases and J 10 bases, with 13 bases left between them. Germline V gene data show CDR1 as SGHTA and CDR2 as FQGNSA. CDR3 size: 14 residues. The CDR3 is CASSLASLRTEQFF. The CDR3 DNA follows: TGTGCCAGCAGCTTAGCTTCACTGAGGACAGAGCAGTTCTTC.

The table lists this clonotype with many counts. V is TRBV12-3 or TRBV12-4 and J is TRBJ2-2; 7 bases line up with TRBD1. The length of the CDR3 is 13 residues. Trimming took 5 bases from V and 12 from J; bases not matched to a gene: 9. The CDR3 spells CASSRTGKGKLFF. DNA of the CDR3: TGTGCCAGCAGTCGGACAGGCAAGGGCAAGCTGTTTTTT.

The rearrangement joins TRBV2 to TRBJ2-3; D is ambiguous. The V gene lost 6 bases and the J gene lost 0 bases, with 19 bases spanning the gap. The V gene's germline CDR1 is SNHLY and CDR2 FYNNEI. The CDR3 covers 17 residues. The chain's CDR3 is CASSTPVDGPSTDTQYF. CDR3 DNA: TGTGCCAGCAGCACGCCCGTTGACGGTCCTAGCACAGATACGCAGTATTTT.

This clonotype appeared a single time. The chain couples TRBV2 to TRBJ2-7, with D perhaps assigned TRBD1 or TRBD2 (6 bases each). The germline V gene encodes CDR1 SNHLY and CDR2 FYNNEI. CDR3 length: 13 amino acids. V gave up 7 bases and J gave up 5 bases, with 15 bases separating them. In DNA form, the CDR3 reads TGTGCCAGCATGGCGCAGGGGAGGAACGAGCAGTACTTC. It yields the protein CASMAQGRNEQYF.

The chain carries TRBV20-1 and TRBJ2-1, with D perhaps TRBD2 (6 bases). The germline gives CDR1 DFQATT, CDR2 SNEGSKA (reference sequence). This CDR3 region has 16 residues. The germline V and J ends were trimmed by 1 base and 7 bases, with 20 bases remaining between them. CDR3 bases: TGCAGTGCTAGAGCTATTAGCGGAGGCATCGGAAATGAGCAGTTCTTC. Amino acids: CSARAISGGIGNEQFF.

The V and J genes are TRBV10-3 and TRBJ2-1, with 10 bases matching TRBD1. The CDR3 is made up of 16 amino acids. Trimming at V came to 4 bases and at J to 7 bases, leaving 10 bases not matched to a gene. From germline, CDR1 is ENHRY and CDR2 SYGVKD. The CDR3 spells CAISVLPGQGRNEQFF. In DNA, the CDR3 is TGTGCCATCAGTGTGTTACCGGGACAGGGGAGAAATGAGCAGTTCTTC.

The J gene is TRBJ2-2, the V gene TRBV6-2 or TRBV6-3; 12 bases align to TRBD2. The CDR3 covers 16 residues. Germline V gene lookup returns CDR1 MNHEY and CDR2 SVGEGT. The junction had 10 bases not matched to a gene; V was cut back by 8 bases and J by 6 bases. In DNA, the CDR3 is TGTGCCAGCCGACTAGCGGGGGCCCCTCCCTCCGGGGAGCTGTTTTTT. As protein: CASRLAGAPPSGELFF.

This clonotype was observed a handful of times. The chain has TRBV10-2 and TRBJ1-4, with D possibly matching TRBD1 (6 bases). V lost 7 bases and J lost 3, with 9 bases in between. In germline, CDR1 is WSHSY, CDR2 SAAADI. The CDR3 spans 13 residues. The CDR3: CASTDRANEKLFF. The CDR3 coding sequence is TGCGCCAGCACGGACAGAGCTAATGAAAAACTGTTTTTT.

A few counts support this clonotype. V gene TRBV20-1 combines with J gene TRBJ2-3; D gene unclear. Germline CDR1 reads DFQATT; CDR2 reads SNEGSKA (reference sequence). This CDR3 region has 15 residues. The V gene lost 0 bases and the J gene lost 0 bases, with 10 bases spanning the gap. The CDR3 region is CSARDDGLSTDTQYF. CDR3 sequence (DNA): TGCAGTGCTAGAGATGACGGGCTTAGCACAGATACGCAGTATTTT.